The 2 T cell receptor beta chains presented below share a single source sample, sequenced in a study of T cell repertoires in cytomegalovirus infection. TCRdb independently ran MiXCR on the reads; one entry per CDR3 protein. The table records 450,000 to 550,000 distinct CDR3 sequences, roughly 46% of them present only once. No antigen has been assigned to these receptors. Here the sequenced sample was cultured PBMCs, taken from culture after CMV antigen stimulation. The receptor source for this set is a human donor in good health (CMV status not recorded). Some clones in this sample may be carry-over from other donors' samples.

Concerning this clonotype: The CDR3 ends on some other residue instead of the conserved phenylalanine or tryptophan, so this is likely a read error. The chain combines TRBV20-1 with TRBJ2-1, with TRBD2 matching over 10 bases. V lost 3 bases to trimming and J lost 7 bases; unmatched junction nucleotides: 3. Germline CDR1 and CDR2: DFQATT and SNEGSKA (reference sequence). This CDR3 has 13 residues. The CDR3 nucleotides read TGCAGTGCTAGGACTAGCGGGCCAAATGAGCAGTTCGTC. Encoded protein: CSARTSGPNEQFV.

This clonotype was observed a few times. The chain joins TRBV7-2 to TRBJ2-5, with 10 bases matching TRBD1. CDR1 is SGHTA and CDR2 is FQGNSA in the germline V gene. The CDR3 totals 14 residues. V lost 3 bases, J lost 5 bases, and 3 bases stayed unmatched. CDR3 sequence: CASSLTGGAETQYF. In DNA, the CDR3 is TGTGCCAGCAGCTTGACAGGGGGCGCGGAGACCCAGTACTTC.